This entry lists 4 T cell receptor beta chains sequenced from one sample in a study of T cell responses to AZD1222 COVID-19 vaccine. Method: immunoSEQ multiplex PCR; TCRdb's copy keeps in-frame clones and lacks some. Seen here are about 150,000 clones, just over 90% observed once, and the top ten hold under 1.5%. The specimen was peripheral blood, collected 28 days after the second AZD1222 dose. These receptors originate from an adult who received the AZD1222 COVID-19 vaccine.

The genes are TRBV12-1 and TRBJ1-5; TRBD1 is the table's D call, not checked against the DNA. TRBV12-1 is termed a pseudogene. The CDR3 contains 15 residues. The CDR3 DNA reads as TGTGCCAGCAGCTTTGTGGGGGCCAGCAATCAGCCCCAGCATTTT. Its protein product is CASSFVGASNQPQHF.

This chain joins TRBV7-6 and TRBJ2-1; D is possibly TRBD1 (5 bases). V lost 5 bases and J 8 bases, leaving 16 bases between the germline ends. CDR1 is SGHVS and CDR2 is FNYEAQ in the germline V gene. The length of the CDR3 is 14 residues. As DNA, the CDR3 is TGTGCCAGCAGCGAATTCGTCAGGGCCGATGAGCAGTTCTTC. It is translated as CASSEFVRADEQFF.

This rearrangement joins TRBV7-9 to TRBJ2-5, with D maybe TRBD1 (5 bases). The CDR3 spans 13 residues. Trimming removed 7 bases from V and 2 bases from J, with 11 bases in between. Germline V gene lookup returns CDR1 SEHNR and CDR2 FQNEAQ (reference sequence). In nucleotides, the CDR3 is TGTGCCAGCACAACGACAGTACAAGAGACCCAGTACTTC. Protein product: CASTTTVQETQYF.

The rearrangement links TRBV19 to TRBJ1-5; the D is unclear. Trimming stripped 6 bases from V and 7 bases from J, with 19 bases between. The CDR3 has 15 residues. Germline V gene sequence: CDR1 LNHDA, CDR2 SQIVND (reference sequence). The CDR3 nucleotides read TGTGCCAGTAGACTGAGGACCGAGGCTTGGCAGCCCCAGCATTTT. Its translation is CASRLRTEAWQPQHF. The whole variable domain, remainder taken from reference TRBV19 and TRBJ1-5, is DGGITQSPKYLFRKEGQNVTLSCEQNLNHDAMYWYRQDPGQGLRLIYYSQIVNDFQKGDIAEGYSVSREKKESFPLTVTSAQKNPTAFYLCASRLRTEAWQPQHFGDGTRLSIL.